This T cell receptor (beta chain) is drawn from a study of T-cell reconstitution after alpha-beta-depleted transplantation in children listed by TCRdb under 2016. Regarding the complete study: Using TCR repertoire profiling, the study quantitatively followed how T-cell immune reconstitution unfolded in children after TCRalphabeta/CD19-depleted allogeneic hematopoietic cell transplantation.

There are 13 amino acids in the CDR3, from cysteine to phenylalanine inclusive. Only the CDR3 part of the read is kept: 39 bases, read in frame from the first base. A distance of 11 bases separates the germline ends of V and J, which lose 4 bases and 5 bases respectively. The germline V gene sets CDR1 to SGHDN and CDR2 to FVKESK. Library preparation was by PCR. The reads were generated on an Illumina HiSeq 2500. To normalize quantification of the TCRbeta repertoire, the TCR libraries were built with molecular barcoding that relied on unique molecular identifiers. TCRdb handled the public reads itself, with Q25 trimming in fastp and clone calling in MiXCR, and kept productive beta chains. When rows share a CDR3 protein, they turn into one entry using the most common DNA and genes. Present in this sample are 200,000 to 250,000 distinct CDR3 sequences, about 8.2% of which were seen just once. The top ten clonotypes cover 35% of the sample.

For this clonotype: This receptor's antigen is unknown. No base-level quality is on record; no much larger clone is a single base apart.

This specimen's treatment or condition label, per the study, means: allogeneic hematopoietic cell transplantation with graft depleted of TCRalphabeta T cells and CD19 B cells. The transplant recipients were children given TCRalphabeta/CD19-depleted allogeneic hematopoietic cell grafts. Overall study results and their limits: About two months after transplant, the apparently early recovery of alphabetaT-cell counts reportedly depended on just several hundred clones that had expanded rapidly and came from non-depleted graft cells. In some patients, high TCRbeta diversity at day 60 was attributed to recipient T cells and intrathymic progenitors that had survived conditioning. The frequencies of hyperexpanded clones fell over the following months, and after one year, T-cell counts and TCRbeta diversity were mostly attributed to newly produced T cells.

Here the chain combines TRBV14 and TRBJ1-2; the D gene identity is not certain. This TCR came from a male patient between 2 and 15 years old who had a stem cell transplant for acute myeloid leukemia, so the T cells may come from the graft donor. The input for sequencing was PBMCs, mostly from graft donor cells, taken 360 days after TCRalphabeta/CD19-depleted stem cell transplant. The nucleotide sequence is TGTGCCAGCAGCCGAACGGATTTGTATGGCTACACCTTC. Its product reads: CASSRTDLYGYTF.